Reported below is one T cell receptor (beta chain). This specimen belongs to a study of blood T cell repertoires in COVID-19. The authors' processing: For nucleated cells, counts were estimated from reference gene primer amplification. Repertoires were generated with immunoSEQ multiplex PCR, while TCRdb's copy carries only in-frame clones and drops some. V, J and clone size were drawn from that table, and D and trimming were deduced from the DNA. The table records 50,000 to 65,000 clones, 72% of them present only once. Germline V CDR1 and CDR2: MNHEY, SMNVEV (reference sequence). This CDR3 comprises 16 residues. V trimming: 3 bases; J trimming: 7 bases; junction bases outside the gene matches: 7.

This clonotype originated in a woman in her 70s with COVID-19, enrolled during active disease. The V and J genes are TRBV27 and TRBJ1-5; TRBD1 agrees at 12 bases. The sequenced sample was peripheral blood. In DNA form, the CDR3 reads TGTGCCAGCAGTTTCTCCGGGACAGGGGGCGGGCAGCCCCAGCATTTT. This translates into CASSFSGTGGGQPQHF.